These 10 T cell receptor beta chains originate from one sample sequenced in a study of shared clonotypes between healthy human individuals (TCRdb year 2020). Library prep was done by the immunoSEQ multiplex PCR assay. TCRdb stores this immuneACCESS table with in-frame sequences only. Part of the clones is absent; in the studies checked, under half of the shortfall reflects unresolved V genes, and no reason is known for the rest. Present in this sample are around 2.5 million clones, roughly 93% of which were seen just once. Around 0.4% of the sample is in the top ten clones. Source material: naive CD4+ T cells from PBMCs. Taken with the paper, the label for cell subset or site translates to: CD45RA+ positively selected. The receptor source for this set is a young man in good health. Some clones in this sample may be carry-over from other donors' samples.

This chain uses TRBV18 with TRBJ2-7; D is possibly TRBD2 (5 bases). The CDR3 is 12 residues long. Germline lookup yields CDR1 KGHSH and CDR2 LQKENI. V was trimmed by 3 bases and J by 5 bases, leaving 8 bases between them. The CDR3 loop is CASSPGRNEQYF. The CDR3 DNA reads as TGTGCCAGCTCACCGGGGAGAAACGAGCAGTACTTC.

This chain links TRBV5-1 with TRBJ2-3; D might be TRBD2 (5 bases). V lost 4 bases, J lost 2 bases, and 14 bases lay in between. Germline-derived CDR1 and CDR2 are SGHRS and YFSETQ. This CDR3 comprises 15 residues. The CDR3 sequence: CASSGGAIFTDTQYF. CDR3 sequence (DNA): TGCGCCAGCAGCGGAGGAGCGATATTCACAGATACGCAGTATTTT.

This clone was found once. This rearrangement joins TRBV28 to TRBJ2-1; 7 nucleotides line up with TRBD1. Per germline, CDR1 MDHEN and CDR2 SYDVKM. CDR3 length: 13 residues. V lost 7 bases to trimming and J lost 4 bases; unmatched junction nucleotides: 4. The CDR3 DNA reads as TGTGCCAGCACTACGGACAGGTACAATGAGCAGTTCTTC. It encodes CASTTDRYNEQFF.

The J gene is TRBJ2-3, the V gene TRBV5-1; 12 bases fit TRBD2. The V gene end was trimmed by 0 bases and the J gene end by 4 bases; junction bases not matched to a gene: 3. CDR3 length equals 16 residues. The germline V gene encodes CDR1 SGHRS and CDR2 YFSETQ. CDR3 in amino acids: CASSLESSGRADTQYF. CDR3 DNA sequence: TGCGCCAGCAGCTTGGAGTCTAGCGGGAGGGCAGATACGCAGTATTTT.

J is TRBJ2-7 and V is TRBV20-1; D perhaps matches TRBD1 (5 bases). The germline V gene has CDR1 DFQATT and CDR2 SNEGSKA (reference sequence). There are 11 residues in the CDR3. CDR3 nucleotides: TGCGGGGTGGGCAGGGCCTACGAGCAGTACTTC. Its protein product is CGVGRAYEQYF.

The V call is TRBV29-1, the J call TRBJ1-1; no reliable D call. The germline V gene encodes CDR1 SQVTM and CDR2 ANQGSEA. Trimming stripped 7 bases from V and 1 base from J, with 16 bases between. This CDR3 is built from 14 residues. The CDR3 bases are TGCAGCGCAGGATCCTTGGGGAGGAACACTGAAGCTTTCTTT. As protein: CSAGSLGRNTEAFF.

This clone was found once. The chain links TRBV4-2 to TRBJ2-5; weak D call: TRBD2 (6 bases). Germline V gene data show CDR1 as LGHNA and CDR2 as YNFKEQ. The length of the CDR3 is 15 residues. V lost 1 base and J 4 bases, leaving 13 bases between the germline ends. The CDR3 coding sequence is TGTGCCAGCAGCCAAGTGTGGTTGGGGGGAGAGACCCAGTACTTC. It specifies CASSQVWLGGETQYF.

This clone was counted between two and nine times. V and J are TRBV29-1 and TRBJ1-1; D is possibly TRBD1 (6 bases). V was shortened by 6 bases and J by 0 bases, with 14 bases between the two germline ends. CDR1 and CDR2 (germline): SQVTM, ANQGSEA. CDR3 size: 14 residues. DNA for the CDR3: TGCAGCGTGACGACAGGAAACATGAACACTGAAGCTTTCTTT. It specifies CSVTTGNMNTEAFF.

The chain links TRBV6-1 to TRBJ2-7; D tentatively fits TRBD1 or TRBD2 (6 bases each). V was trimmed by 6 bases and J by 6 bases, leaving 15 bases between them. CDR1 MNHNS and CDR2 SASEGT come from the germline V gene. This CDR3 comprises 13 residues. For the CDR3, the DNA is TGTGCCAGCAGGAAAACGGAGGGGGGCGAGCAGTACTTC. Protein product: CASRKTEGGEQYF.

This clone was seen once. V usage is TRBV19 and J usage is TRBJ2-1, with D tentatively TRBD2 (5 bases). The germline V and J ends were trimmed by 3 bases and 4 bases, with 22 bases remaining between them. Germline V gene sequence: CDR1 LNHDA, CDR2 SQIVND (reference sequence). The CDR3 has 18 residues. The CDR3 bases are TGTGCCAGTAGTATGGGCCCCGGCGCCGCCCGGAGGTACAATGAGCAGTTCTTC. Translating gives CASSMGPGAARRYNEQFF.